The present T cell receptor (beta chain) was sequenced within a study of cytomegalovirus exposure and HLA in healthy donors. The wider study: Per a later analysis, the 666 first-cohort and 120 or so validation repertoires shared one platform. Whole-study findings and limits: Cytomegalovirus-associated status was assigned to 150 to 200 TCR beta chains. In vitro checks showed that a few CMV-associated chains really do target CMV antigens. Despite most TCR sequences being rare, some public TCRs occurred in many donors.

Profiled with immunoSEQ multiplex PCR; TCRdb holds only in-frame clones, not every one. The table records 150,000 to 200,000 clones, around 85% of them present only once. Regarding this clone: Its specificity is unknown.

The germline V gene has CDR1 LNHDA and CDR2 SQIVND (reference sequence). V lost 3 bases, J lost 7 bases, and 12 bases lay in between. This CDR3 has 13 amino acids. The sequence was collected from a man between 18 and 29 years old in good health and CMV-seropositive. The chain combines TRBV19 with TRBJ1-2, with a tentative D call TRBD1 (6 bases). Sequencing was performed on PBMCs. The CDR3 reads CASSMWGQGGYTF. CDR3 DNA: TGTGCCAGTAGTATGTGGGGGCAAGGTGGCTACACCTTC.